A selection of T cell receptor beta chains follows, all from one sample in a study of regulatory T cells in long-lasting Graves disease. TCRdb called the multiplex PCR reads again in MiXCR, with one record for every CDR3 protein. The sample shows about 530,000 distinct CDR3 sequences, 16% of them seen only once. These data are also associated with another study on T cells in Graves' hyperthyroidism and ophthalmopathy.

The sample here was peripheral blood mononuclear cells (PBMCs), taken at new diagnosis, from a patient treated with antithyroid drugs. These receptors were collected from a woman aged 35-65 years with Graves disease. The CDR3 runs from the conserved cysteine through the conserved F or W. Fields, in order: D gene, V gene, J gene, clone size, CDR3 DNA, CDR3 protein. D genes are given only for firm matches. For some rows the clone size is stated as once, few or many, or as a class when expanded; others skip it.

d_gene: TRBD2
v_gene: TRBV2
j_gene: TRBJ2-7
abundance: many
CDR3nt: TGTGCCAGCAGCATCTCTAGGGGAGGGGAGTACGAGCAGTACTTC
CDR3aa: CASSISRGGEYEQYF

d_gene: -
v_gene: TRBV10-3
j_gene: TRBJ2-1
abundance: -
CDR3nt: TGTGCCATCAGTGAGGAATTTAGGGGGGAAAAGGGGGCGAAGTCCTACGATGAGCAGTTCTTC
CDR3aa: CAISEEFRGEKGAKSYDEQFF

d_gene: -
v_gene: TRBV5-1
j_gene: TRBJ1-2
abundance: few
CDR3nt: TGTGCCAGCAGCGGAACGTACTATGGCTACACCTTC
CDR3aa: CASSGTYYGYTF

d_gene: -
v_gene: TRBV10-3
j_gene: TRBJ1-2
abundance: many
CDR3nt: TGTGCCATCAGTGAGATTTATGGCTACACCTTC
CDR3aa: CAISEIYGYTF

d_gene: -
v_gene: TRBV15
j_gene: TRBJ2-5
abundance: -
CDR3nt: TGTGCCACCAGCAGACTAGATGGGGGGACGAAAGAGACCCAGTACTTC
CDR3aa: CATSRLDGGTKETQYF

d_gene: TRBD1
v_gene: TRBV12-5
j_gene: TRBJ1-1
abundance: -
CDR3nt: TGTGCTAGTGGTTTGGGGGGGACAGCGAACACTGAAGCTTTCTTT
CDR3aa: CASGLGGTANTEAFF

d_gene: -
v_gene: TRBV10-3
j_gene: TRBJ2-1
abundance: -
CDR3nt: TGTGCCATCAGGGGATCTGGGGATGAGCAGTTCTTC
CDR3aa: CAIRGSGDEQFF

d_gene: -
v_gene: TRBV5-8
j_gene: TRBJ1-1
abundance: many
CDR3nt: TGTGCCAGCAGAACGCAGGGGACTAACACTGAAGCTTTCTTT
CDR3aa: CASRTQGTNTEAFF

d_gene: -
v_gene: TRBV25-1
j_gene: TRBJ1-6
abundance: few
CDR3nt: TGTGCCAGCAGTGAATCTGCAGGGGAAGGTTCACCCCTCCACTTT
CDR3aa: CASSESAGEGSPLHF

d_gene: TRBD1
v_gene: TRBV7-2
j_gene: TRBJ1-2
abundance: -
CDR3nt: TGTGCCAGCAGCCTCACACAGGGGAACTATGGCTACACCTTC
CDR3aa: CASSLTQGNYGYTF

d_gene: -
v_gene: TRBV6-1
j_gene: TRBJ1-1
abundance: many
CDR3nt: TGCGCCAGCAGTGAGTATCGAGACCAGAACACTGAAGCTTTCTTT
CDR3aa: CASSEYRDQNTEAFF

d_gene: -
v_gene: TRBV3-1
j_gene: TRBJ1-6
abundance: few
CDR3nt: TGTGCCAGCAGCCAAGATAGGGGGGGTTGGACACCCCTCCACTTT
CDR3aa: CASSQDRGGWTPLHF

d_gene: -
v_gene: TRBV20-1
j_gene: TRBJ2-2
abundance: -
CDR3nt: TGCAGTGCTCGAATAGGTTCAGGCCACACCGGGGAGCTGTTTTTT
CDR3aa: CSARIGSGHTGELFF

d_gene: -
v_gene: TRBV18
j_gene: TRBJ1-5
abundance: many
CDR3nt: TGTGCCAGCTCACCAGGGGGGAGTCAGCCCCAGCATTTT
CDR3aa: CASSPGGSQPQHF

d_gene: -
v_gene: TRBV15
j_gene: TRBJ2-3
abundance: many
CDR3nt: TGTGCCACCAGCAGAGTGCGCAGAGGGCTCGAAGATACGCAGTATTTT
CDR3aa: CATSRVRRGLEDTQYF

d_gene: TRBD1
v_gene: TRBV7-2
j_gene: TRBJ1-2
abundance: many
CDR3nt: TGTGCCAGCAGCTGGACAGGATTTGGCTACACCTTC
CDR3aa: CASSWTGFGYTF

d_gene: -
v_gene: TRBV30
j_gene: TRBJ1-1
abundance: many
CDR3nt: TGTGCCTGGAGTAAATGGAGAGAGGCTGGAGCTTTCTTT
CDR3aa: CAWSKWREAGAFF

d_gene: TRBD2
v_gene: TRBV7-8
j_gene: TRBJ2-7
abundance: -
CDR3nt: TGTGCCAGCAGCCGGACTAGCGGGGGACCTACCTACGAGCAGTACTTC
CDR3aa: CASSRTSGGPTYEQYF

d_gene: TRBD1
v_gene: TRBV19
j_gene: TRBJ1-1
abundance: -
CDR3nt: TGTGCCAGTAGTCCCCCCCCGGGACAGGGAGCGACCACTGAAGCTTTCTTT
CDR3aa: CASSPPPGQGATTEAFF

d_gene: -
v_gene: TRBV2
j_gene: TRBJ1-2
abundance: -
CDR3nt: TGTGCCAGAAATTCAGGGGTCTATGGCTACACCTTC
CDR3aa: CARNSGVYGYTF

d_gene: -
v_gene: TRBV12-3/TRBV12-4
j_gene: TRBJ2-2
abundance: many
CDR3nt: TGTGCCAGCAGTTTTAAGGGAACCGGGGAGCTGTTTTTT
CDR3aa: CASSFKGTGELFF

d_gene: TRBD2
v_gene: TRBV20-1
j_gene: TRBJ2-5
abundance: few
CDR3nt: TGCAGTGCTAGAGTGGGTAGCGGGGGCCCAACAGGGGAGACCCAGTACTTC
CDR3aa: CSARVGSGGPTGETQYF

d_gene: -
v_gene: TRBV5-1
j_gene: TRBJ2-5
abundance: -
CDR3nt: TGCGCCAGCAGCTTTTCGACCTTCTACGCGGAGACCCAGTACTTC
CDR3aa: CASSFSTFYAETQYF

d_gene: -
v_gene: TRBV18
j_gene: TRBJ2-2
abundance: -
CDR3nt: TGTGCCAGCTCACCACAGAAGGCTCCTGGCGGGGAGCTGTTTTTT
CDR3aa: CASSPQKAPGGELFF

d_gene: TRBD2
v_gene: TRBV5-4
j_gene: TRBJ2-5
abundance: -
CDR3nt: TGTGCCAGCAGCGCACCGGGACTAGCGGAAGAGACCCAGTACTTC
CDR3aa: CASSAPGLAEETQYF

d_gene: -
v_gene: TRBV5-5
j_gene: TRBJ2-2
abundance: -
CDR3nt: TGTGCCAGCAGCTTGGCCAAAGGGCTCGACACCGGGGAGCTGTTTTTT
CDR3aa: CASSLAKGLDTGELFF

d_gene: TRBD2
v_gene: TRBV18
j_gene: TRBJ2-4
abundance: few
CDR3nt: TGTGCCAGCTCCGGGGGGTGGAGTCACTCGAACATTCAGTACTTC
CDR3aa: CASSGGWSHSNIQYF

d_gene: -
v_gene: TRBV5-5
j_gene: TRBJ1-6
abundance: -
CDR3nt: TGTGCCAGCAGCATGCAGGAGGGAACCCTTAATTCACCCCTCCACTTT
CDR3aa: CASSMQEGTLNSPLHF

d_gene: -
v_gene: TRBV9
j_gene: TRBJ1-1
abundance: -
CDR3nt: TGTGCCAGCACCATGCAAAGTGAAGCTTTCTTT
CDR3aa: CASTMQSEAFF